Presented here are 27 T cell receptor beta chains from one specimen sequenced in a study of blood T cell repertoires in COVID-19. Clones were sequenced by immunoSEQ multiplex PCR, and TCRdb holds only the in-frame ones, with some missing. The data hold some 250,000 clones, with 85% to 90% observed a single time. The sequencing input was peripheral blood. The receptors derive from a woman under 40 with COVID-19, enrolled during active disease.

The CDR3: CASSFMAGGPGEQYF. The CDR3 DNA reads as TGTGCCAGCAGCTTTATGGCGGGGGGGCCGGGTGAGCAGTACTTC. This rearrangement joins TRBV13 to TRBJ2-7; TRBD2 matches 9 bases. The V gene's germline CDR1 is PRHDT and CDR2 FYEKMQ (reference sequence). CDR3 length: 15 amino acids. J gave up 7 bases and V 3 bases, and 10 bases lay outside the gene matches.

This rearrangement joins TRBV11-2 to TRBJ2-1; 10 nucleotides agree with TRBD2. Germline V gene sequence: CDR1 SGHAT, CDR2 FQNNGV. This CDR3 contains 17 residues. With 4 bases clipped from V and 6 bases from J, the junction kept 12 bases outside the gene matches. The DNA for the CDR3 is TGTGCCAGCAGCTCCTACCTGGCTAGCGGGGGAGCCAATGAGCAGTTCTTC. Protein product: CASSSYLASGGANEQFF.

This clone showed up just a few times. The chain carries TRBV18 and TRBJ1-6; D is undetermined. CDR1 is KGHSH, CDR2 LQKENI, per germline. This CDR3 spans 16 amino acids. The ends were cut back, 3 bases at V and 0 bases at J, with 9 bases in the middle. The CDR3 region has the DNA TGTGCCAGCTCACCGGTATTGAGCTCCTATAATTCACCCCTCCACTTT. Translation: CASSPVLSSYNSPLHF.

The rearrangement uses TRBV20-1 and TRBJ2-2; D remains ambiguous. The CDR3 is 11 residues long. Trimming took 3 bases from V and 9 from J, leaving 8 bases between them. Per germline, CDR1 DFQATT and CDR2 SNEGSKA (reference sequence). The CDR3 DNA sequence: TGCAGTGCTAGGTCCGTCCGGGAGCTGTTTTTT. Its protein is CSARSVRELFF.

The CDR3 nucleotides read TGCAGCGTTGAAAAGCGGGATAGGGACGGTACTTACTACGAGCAGTACTTC. It codes for CSVEKRDRDGTYYEQYF. The rearrangement uses TRBV29-1 and TRBJ2-7; 7 positions match TRBD2. Losses at the gene ends were 2 bases for V and 3 bases for J; bases not matched to a gene: 16. There are 17 residues in the CDR3. Germline CDR1 reads SQVTM; CDR2 reads ANQGSEA.

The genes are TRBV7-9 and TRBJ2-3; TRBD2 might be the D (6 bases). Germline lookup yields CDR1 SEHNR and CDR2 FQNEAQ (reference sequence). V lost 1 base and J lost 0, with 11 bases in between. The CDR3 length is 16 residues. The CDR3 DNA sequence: TGTGCCAGCAGCTTAGGGCGGGGATATAGCACAGATACGCAGTATTTT. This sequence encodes CASSLGRGYSTDTQYF. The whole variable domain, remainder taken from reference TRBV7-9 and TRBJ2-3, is DTGVSQNPRHKITKRGQNVTFRCDPISEHNRLYWYRQTLGQGPEFLTYFQNEAQLEKSRLLSDRFSAERPKGSFSTLEIQRTEQGDSAMYLCASSLGRGYSTDTQYFGPGTRLTVL.

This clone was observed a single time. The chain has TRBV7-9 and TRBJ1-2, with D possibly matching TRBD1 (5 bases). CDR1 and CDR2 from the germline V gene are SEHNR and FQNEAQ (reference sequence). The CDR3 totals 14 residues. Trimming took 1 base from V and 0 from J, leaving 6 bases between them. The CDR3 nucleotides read TGTGCCAGCAGCTTAGGACAGACTAACTATGGCTACACCTTC. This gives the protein CASSLGQTNYGYTF.

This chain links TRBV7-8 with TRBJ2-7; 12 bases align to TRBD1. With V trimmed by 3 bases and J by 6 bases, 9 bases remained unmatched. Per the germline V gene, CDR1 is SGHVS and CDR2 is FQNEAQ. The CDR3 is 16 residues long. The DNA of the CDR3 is TGTGCCAGCAGCTTCCAACCGGGACAGGGGGCGGGCGAGCAGTACTTC. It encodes CASSFQPGQGAGEQYF.

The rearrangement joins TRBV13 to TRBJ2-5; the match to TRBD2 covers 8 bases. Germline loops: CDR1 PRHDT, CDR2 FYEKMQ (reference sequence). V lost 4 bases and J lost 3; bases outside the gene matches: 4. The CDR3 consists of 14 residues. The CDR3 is CASSSLGLEETQYF. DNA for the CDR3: TGTGCCAGCAGCTCCTTGGGACTAGAAGAGACCCAGTACTTC.

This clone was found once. The CDR3 nucleotides are TGTGCCAGCAGGCAAGCCCGGAGAAGCGGGGGACGCACAGATACGCAGTATTTT. It translates to CASRQARRSGGRTDTQYF. The rearrangement links TRBV21-1 to TRBJ2-3; TRBD2 was called by the table and not checked on the DNA. TRBV21-1 counts as a pseudogene. This CDR3 spans 18 amino acids.

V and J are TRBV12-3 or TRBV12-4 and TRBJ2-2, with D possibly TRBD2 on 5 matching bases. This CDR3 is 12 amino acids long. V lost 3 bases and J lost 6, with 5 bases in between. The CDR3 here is CASSLRAGELFF. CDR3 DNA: TGTGCCAGCAGTTTGAGGGCCGGGGAGCTGTTTTTT.

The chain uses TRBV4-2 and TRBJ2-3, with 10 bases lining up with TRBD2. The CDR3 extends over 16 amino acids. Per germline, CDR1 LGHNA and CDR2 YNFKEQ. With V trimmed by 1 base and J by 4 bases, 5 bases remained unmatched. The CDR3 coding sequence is TGTGCCAGCAGCCAAGTTGGGAGCGGGGGGGCAGATACGCAGTATTTT. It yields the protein CASSQVGSGGADTQYF.

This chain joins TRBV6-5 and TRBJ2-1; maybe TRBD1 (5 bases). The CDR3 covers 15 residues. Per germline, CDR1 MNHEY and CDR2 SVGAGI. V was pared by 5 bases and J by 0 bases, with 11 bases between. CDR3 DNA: TGTGCCAGCAGTCTTACAGGCTACTCCTACAATGAGCAGTTCTTC. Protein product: CASSLTGYSYNEQFF.

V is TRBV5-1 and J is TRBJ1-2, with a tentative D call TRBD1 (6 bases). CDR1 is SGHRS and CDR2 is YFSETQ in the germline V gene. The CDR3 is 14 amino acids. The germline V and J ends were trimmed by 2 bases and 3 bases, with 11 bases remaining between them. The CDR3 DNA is TGCGCCAGCAGCTTCGTAGGGGGTGACTATGGCTACACCTTC. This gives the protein CASSFVGGDYGYTF.

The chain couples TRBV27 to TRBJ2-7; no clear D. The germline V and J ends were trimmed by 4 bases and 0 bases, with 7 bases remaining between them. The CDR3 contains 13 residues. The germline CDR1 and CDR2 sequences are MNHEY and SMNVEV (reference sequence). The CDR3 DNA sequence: TGTGCCAGCAGTTCACAGAGCTCCTACGAGCAGTACTTC. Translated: CASSSQSSYEQYF.

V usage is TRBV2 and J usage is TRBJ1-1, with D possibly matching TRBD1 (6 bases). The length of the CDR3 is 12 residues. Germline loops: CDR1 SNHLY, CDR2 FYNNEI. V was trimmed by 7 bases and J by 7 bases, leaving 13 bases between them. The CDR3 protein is CASIPGQIEAFF. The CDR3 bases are TGTGCCAGCATCCCTGGACAGATTGAAGCTTTCTTT.

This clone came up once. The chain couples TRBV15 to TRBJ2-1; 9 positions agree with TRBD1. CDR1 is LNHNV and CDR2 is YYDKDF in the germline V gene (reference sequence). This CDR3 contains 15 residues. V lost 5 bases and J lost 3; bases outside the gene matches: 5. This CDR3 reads CATSSGTGLYNEQFF. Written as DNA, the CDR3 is TGTGCCACCAGCTCCGGGACAGGGCTCTACAATGAGCAGTTCTTC. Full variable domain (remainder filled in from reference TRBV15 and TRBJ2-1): DAMVIQNPRYQVTQFGKPVTLSCSQTLNHNVMYWYQQKSSQAPKLLFHYYDKDFNNEADTPDNFQSRRPNTSFCFLDIRSPGLGDTAMYLCATSSGTGLYNEQFFGPGTRLTVL.

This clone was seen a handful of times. The CDR3 DNA follows: TGTGCCAGCAGCTTAGCGGCGGGAAATGAGCAGTTCTTC. It is translated as CASSLAAGNEQFF. The chain recombines TRBV7-9 with TRBJ2-1; weak D call: TRBD2 (6 bases). The CDR3 contains 13 residues. V was cut by 0 bases and J by 7 bases, with 7 bases left in between. In germline, CDR1 is SEHNR, CDR2 FQNEAQ (reference sequence).

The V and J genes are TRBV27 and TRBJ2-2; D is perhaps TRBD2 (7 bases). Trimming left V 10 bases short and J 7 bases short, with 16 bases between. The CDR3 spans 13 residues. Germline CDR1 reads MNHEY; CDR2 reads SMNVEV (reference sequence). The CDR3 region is CAIGLGGRGELFF. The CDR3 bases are TGTGCCATCGGACTAGGGGGGCGCGGGGAGCTGTTTTTT.

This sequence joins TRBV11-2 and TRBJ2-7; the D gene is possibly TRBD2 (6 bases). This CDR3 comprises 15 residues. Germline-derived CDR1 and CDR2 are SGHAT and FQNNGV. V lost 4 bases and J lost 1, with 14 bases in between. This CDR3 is CASSSHTGSSYEQYF. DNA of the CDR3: TGTGCCAGCAGCTCCCATACCGGGAGTTCCTACGAGCAGTACTTC. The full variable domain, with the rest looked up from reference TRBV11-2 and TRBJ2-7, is EAGVAQSPRYKIIEKRQSVAFWCNPISGHATLYWYQQILGQGPKLLIQFQNNGVVDDSQLPKDRFSAERLKGVDSTLKIQPAKLEDSAVYLCASSSHTGSSYEQYFGPGTRLTVT.

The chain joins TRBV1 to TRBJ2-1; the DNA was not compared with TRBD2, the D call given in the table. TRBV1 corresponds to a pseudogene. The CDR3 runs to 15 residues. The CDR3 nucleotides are TGCACCAGCAGCCAAGGAGGCGGCCTCGTTAATGAGCAGTTCTTC. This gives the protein CTSSQGGGLVNEQFF.

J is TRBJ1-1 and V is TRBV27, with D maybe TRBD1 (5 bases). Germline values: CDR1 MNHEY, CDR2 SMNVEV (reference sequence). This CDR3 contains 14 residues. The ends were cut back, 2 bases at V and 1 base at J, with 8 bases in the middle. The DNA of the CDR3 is TGTGCCAGCAGTTTAAGACAGACGAACACTGAAGCTTTCTTT. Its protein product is CASSLRQTNTEAFF.

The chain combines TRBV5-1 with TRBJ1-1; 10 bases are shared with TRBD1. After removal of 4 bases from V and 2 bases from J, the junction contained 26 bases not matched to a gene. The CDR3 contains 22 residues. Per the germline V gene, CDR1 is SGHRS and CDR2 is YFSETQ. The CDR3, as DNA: TGCGCCAGCAGCGTTCCATGGGGACAGGGGCCTCGAAAGGCCGGCCCTAACACTGAAGCTTTCTTT. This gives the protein CASSVPWGQGPRKAGPNTEAFF.

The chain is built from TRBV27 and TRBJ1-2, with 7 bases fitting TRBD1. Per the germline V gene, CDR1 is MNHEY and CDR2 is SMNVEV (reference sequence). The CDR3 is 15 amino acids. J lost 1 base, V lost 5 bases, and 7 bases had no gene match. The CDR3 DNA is TGTGCCAGCAGTAGACAGGGTTATTTTAACTATGGCTACACCTTC. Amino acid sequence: CASSRQGYFNYGYTF.

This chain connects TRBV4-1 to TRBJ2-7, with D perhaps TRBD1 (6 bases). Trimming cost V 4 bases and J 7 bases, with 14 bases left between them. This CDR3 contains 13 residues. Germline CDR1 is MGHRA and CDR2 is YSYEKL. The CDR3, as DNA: TGCGCCAGCAGCCCCAGGACTCAGGGGGAGCAGTACTTC. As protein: CASSPRTQGEQYF.

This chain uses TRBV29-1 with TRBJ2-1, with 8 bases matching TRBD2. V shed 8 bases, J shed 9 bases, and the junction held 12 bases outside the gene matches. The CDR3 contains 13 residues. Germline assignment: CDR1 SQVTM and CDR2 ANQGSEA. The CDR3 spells CSSEAGGRIEQFF. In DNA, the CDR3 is TGCAGCTCGGAGGCGGGGGGCCGTATTGAGCAGTTCTTC.

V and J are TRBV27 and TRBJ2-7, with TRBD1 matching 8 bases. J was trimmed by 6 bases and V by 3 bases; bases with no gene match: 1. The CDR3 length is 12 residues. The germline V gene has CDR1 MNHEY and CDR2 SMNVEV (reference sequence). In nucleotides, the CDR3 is TGTGCCAGCAGTTTCAGGGGGCTCGAGCAGTACTTC. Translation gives CASSFRGLEQYF.